This is a list of T cell receptor beta chains from one sample in a study of blood T cell repertoires in COVID-19. Produced via immunoSEQ multiplex PCR; TCRdb's table is partial and in-frame only. Among approximately 210,000 clones listed, around 81% were seen once. Input material: PBMCs or T cells enriched from blood (not recorded which). Receptors originate from a man aged 25-40 years with acute COVID-19. CDR3s include the opening cysteine and the closing phenylalanine or tryptophan. D genes are given only for firm matches. Rows give clone size only sometimes, using once, few, many, or a class for an expanded clone.

>TRBJ1-6|once|TRBV2|NA
CASSLQGYNSPLHF
TGTGCCAGCAGCCTACAGGGTTATAATTCACCCCTCCACTTT
>TRBJ1-5|NA|TRBV5-1|NA
CASSLSGVSNQPQHF
TGCGCCAGCAGCTTATCGGGGGTTAGCAATCAGCCCCAGCATTTT
>TRBJ1-2|NA|TRBV3-1/TRBV3-2|NA
CASSQRTPTASYGYTF
TGTGCCAGCAGCCAACGAACACCGACAGCGAGCTATGGCTACACCTTC
>TRBJ2-2|NA|TRBV3-1/TRBV3-2|NA
CASSQGGSTGELFF
TGTGCCAGCAGCCAAGGCGGAAGCACCGGGGAGCTGTTTTTT
>TRBJ1-6|NA|TRBV18|NA
CASPPREHRGYDSPLHF
TGTGCCAGCCCTCCCCGCGAACACCGGGGTTACGATTCACCCCTCCACTTT
>TRBJ1-1|NA|TRBV6-5|NA
CASSSGGNTEAFF
TGTGCCAGCAGCTCTGGCGGGAACACTGAAGCTTTCTTT
>TRBJ2-3|NA|TRBV7-9|NA
CASSTYRTTGADTQYF
TGTGCCAGCAGCACGTACAGGACCACTGGCGCAGATACGCAGTATTTT
>TRBJ2-2|NA|TRBV27|TRBD2
CASTKGGGVNTGELFF
TGTGCCAGTACGAAGGGCGGGGGAGTGAACACCGGGGAGCTGTTTTTT
>TRBJ1-3|NA|TRBV30|NA
CACQGNGNTIYF
TGTGCCTGTCAGGGTAATGGAAACACCATATATTTT
>TRBJ2-2|few|TRBV28|NA
CASSLGGARTGELFF
TGTGCCAGCAGTTTAGGGGGGGCCCGGACCGGGGAGCTGTTTTTT
>TRBJ1-5|NA|TRBV5-6|TRBD1
CASSPGRGGRYQPQHF
TGTGCCAGCAGCCCAGGGAGAGGGGGCCGTTATCAGCCCCAGCATTTT
>TRBJ1-6|NA|TRBV19|NA
CASSIDFGVHSPLHF
TGTGCCAGTAGTATTGATTTCGGGGTTCATTCACCCCTCCACTTT
>TRBJ1-2|NA|TRBV5-1|NA
CASSKSDLSYGYTF
TGCGCCAGCAGCAAATCGGACTTATCCTATGGCTACACCTTC
>TRBJ1-2|NA|TRBV7-3|NA
CASSPHGQDYGYTF
TGTGCCAGCAGCCCCCATGGCCAAGACTATGGCTACACCTTC
>TRBJ2-1|NA|TRBV4-1|TRBD2
CASSQEALWGGGAGNEQFF
TGCGCCAGCAGCCAAGAGGCTCTATGGGGCGGGGGGGCCGGAAATGAGCAGTTCTTC
>TRBJ2-1|NA|TRBV12-5|NA
CASGALWAEFF
TGTGCTAGTGGTGCACTTTGGGCCGAGTTCTTC
>TRBJ1-6|NA|TRBV30|NA
CAWSAGEGSPLHF
TGTGCCTGGAGTGCGGGGGAAGGTTCACCCCTCCACTTT
>TRBJ2-5|few|TRBV6-5|TRBD1
CASSQGAFRPQYF
TGTGCCAGCAGTCAGGGGGCCTTCCGTCCCCAGTACTTC
>TRBJ2-3|NA|TRBV11-2|TRBD1
CASSPKGGAGYTQYF
TGTGCCAGCAGCCCTAAAGGGGGCGCCGGATATACGCAGTATTTT
>TRBJ2-5|few|TRBV7-6|NA
CASSSWVAETQYF
TGTGCCAGCAGCTCATGGGTAGCAGAGACCCAGTACTTC
>TRBJ2-1|NA|TRBV7-2|NA
CASSLDGKKGDEQFF
TGTGCCAGCAGCTTAGACGGCAAAAAAGGAGATGAGCAGTTCTTC
>TRBJ1-2|NA|TRBV3-1/TRBV3-2|TRBD1
CASSRGTGNYGYTF
TGTGCCAGCAGCCGTGGGACAGGGAACTATGGCTACACCTTC
>TRBJ1-1|NA|TRBV18|NA
CASSPYDMVLF
TGTGCCAGCTCACCATATGACATGGTCCTCTTT
>TRBJ1-2|NA|TRBV30|NA
CAWSGNQGLRGYTF
TGTGCCTGGAGTGGGAACCAGGGGCTACGGGGCTACACCTTC
>TRBJ2-7|NA|TRBV29-1|TRBD1
CSVGGTGQGEQYF
TGCAGCGTTGGGGGGACAGGTCAAGGCGAGCAGTACTTC
>TRBJ2-7|NA|TRBV11-1|NA
CASSLEGVSYEQYF
TGTGCCAGCAGCCTTGAGGGAGTTTCCTACGAGCAGTACTTC
>TRBJ2-7|NA|TRBV27|TRBD1
CASSSRTGAEQYF
TGTGCCAGCAGTTCCCGGACAGGGGCCGAGCAGTACTTC
>TRBJ1-1|NA|TRBV27|NA
CASGTGEAFF
TGTGCCAGCGGCACAGGGGAAGCTTTCTTT